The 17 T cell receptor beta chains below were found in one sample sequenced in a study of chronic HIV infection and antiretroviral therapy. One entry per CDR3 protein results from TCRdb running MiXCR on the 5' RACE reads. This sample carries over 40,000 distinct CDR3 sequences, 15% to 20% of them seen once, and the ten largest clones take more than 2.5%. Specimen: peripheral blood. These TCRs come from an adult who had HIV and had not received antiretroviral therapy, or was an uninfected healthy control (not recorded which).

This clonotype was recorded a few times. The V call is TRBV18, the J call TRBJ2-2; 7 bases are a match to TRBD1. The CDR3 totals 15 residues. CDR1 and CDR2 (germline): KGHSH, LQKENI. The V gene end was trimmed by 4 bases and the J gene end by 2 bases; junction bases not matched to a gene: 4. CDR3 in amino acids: CASSLGQANTGELFF. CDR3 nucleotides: TGTGCCAGCTCACTCGGACAGGCTAACACCGGGGAGCTGTTTTTT.

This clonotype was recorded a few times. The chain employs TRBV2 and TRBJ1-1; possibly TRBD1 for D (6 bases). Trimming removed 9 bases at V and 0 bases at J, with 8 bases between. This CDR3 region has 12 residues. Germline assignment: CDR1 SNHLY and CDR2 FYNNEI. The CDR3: CARGGLNTEAFF. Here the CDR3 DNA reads TGTGCCAGAGGGGGGCTGAACACTGAAGCTTTCTTT.

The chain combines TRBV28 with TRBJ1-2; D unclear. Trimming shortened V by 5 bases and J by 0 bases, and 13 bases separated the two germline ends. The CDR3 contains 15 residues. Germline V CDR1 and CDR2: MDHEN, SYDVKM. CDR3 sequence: CASSPLRSPNYGYTF. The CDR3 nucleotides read TGTGCCAGCAGTCCCCTGCGGAGTCCTAACTATGGCTACACCTTC.

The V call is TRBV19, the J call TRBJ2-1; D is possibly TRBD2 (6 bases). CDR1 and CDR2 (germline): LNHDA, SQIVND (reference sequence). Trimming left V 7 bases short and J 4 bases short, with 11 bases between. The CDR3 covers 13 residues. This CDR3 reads CASTVRGYNEQFF. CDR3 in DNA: TGTGCCAGTACAGTCCGGGGGTACAATGAGCAGTTCTTC.

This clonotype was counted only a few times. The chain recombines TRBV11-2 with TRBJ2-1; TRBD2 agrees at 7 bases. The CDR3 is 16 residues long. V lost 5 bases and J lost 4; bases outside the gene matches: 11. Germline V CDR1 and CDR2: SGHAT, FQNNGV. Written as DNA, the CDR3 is TGTGCCAGCAGCCCACTCGCGGGAGCCGTTTACAATGAGCAGTTCTTC. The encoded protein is CASSPLAGAVYNEQFF.

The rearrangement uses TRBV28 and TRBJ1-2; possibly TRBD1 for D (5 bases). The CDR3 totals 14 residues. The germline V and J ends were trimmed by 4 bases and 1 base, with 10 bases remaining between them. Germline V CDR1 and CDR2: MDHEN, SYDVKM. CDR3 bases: TGTGCCAGCAGTTCCCTGGGGGGTAACTATGGCTACACCTTC. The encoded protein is CASSSLGGNYGYTF.

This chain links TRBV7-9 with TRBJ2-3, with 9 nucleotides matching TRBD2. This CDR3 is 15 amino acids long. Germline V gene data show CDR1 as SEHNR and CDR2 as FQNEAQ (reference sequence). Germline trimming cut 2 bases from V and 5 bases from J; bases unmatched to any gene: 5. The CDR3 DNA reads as TGTGCCAGCAGCTTAACCGGGACTAGCCAAGATACGCAGTATTTT. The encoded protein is CASSLTGTSQDTQYF. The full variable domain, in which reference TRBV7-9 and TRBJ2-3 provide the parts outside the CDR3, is DTGVSQNPRHKITKRGQNVTFRCDPISEHNRLYWYRQTLGQGPEFLTYFQNEAQLEKSRLLSDRFSAERPKGSFSTLEIQRTEQGDSAMYLCASSLTGTSQDTQYFGPGTRLTVL.

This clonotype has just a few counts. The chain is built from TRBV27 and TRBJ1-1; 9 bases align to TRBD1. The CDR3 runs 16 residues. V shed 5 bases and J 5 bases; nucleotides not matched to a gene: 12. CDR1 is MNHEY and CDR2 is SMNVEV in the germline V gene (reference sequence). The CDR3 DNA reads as TGTGCCAGCAGTAGAATAACCGGGACAGGGCCTACTGAAGCTTTCTTT. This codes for CASSRITGTGPTEAFF.

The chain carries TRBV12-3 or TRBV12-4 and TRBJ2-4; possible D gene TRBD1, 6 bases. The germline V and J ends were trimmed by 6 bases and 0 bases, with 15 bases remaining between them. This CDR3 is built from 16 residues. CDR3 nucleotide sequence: TGTGCCAGCAGCCCAGGAAGGGGGATAGCCAAAAACATTCAGTACTTC. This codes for CASSPGRGIAKNIQYF.

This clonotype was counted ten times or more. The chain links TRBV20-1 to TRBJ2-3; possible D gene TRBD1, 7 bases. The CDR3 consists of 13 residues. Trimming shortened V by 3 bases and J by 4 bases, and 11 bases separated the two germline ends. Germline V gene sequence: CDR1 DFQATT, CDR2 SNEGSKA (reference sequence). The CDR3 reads CSAREGAPDTQYF. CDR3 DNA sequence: TGCAGTGCTAGGGAGGGGGCCCCAGATACGCAGTATTTT.

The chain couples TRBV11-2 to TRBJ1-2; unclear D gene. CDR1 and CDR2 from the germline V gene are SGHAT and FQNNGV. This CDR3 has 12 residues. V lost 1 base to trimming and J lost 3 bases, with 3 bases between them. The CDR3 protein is CASSLGDYGYTF. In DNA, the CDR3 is TGTGCCAGCAGCTTAGGGGACTATGGCTACACCTTC. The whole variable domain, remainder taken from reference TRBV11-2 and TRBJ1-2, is EAGVAQSPRYKIIEKRQSVAFWCNPISGHATLYWYQQILGQGPKLLIQFQNNGVVDDSQLPKDRFSAERLKGVDSTLKIQPAKLEDSAVYLCASSLGDYGYTFGSGTRLTVV.

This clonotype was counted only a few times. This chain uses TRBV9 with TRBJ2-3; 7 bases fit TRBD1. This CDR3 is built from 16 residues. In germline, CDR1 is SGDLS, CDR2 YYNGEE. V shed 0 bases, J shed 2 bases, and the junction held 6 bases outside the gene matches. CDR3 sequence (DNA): TGTGCCAGCAGCGTAGAGGCAGGGGGTAACACAGATACGCAGTATTTT. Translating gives CASSVEAGGNTDTQYF.

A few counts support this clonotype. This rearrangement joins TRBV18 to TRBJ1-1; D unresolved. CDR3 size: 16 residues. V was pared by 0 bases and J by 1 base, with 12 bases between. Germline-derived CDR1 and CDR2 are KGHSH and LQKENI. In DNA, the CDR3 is TGTGCCAGCTCACCACCGAAAGGTCCCTCGAACACTGAAGCTTTCTTT. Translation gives CASSPPKGPSNTEAFF.

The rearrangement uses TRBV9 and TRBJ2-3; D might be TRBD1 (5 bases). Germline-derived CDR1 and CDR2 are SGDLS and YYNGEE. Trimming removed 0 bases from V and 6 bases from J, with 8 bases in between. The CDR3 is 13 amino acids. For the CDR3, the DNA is TGTGCCAGCAGCGTAGCTGGGGCCGATACGCAGTATTTT. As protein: CASSVAGADTQYF.

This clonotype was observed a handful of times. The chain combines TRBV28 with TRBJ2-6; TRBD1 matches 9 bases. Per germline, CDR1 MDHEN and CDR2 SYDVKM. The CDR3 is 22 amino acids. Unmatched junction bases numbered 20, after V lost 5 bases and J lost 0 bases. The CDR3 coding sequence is TGTGCCAGCAGTACCACAGGGGGCCAATCATCACTCTTGGGCTCTGGGGCCAACGTCCTGACTTTC. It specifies CASSTTGGQSSLLGSGANVLTF.

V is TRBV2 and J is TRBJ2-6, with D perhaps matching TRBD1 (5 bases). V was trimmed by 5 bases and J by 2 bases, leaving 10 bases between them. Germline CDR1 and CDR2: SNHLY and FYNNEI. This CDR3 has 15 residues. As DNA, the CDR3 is TGTGCCAGCAGTTCAGGGAAGGCTGGGGCCAACGTCCTGACTTTC. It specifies CASSSGKAGANVLTF.

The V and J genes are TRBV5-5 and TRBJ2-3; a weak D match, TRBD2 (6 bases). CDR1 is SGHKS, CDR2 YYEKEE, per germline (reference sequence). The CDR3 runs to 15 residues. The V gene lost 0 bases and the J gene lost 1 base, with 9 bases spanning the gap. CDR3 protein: CASSLGGAGTDTQYF. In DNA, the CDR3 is TGTGCCAGCAGCTTGGGCGGGGCTGGCACAGATACGCAGTATTTT.